The present TCR beta chain was sequenced within a study of T cells after yellow fever vaccination. The CDR3 has 13 amino acids. V was trimmed by 7 bases and J by 4 bases, leaving 16 bases between them. Germline assignment: CDR1 SQVTM and CDR2 ANQGSEA. TCRdb re-called the 5' RACE reads with MiXCR, one entry per CDR3 protein. The data contain about 340,000 distinct CDR3 sequences, about 4% of them singletons. The material sequenced was PBMCs, taken 5 days after the yellow fever booster vaccination. V and J are TRBV29-1 and TRBJ1-1; TRBD1 might be the D (6 bases). This clonotype was obtained from a man aged 18 to 29 who received the YFV17D yellow fever vaccine. The CDR3 here is CSALWGAGTEAFF. Here the CDR3 DNA reads TGCAGCGCCCTGTGGGGGGCGGGCACTGAAGCTTTCTTT. Full variable domain (remainder filled in from reference TRBV29-1 and TRBJ1-1): SAVISQKPSRDICQRGTSLTIQCQVDSQVTMMFWYRQQPGQSLTLIATANQGSEATYESGFVIDKFPISRPNLTFSTLTVSNMSPEDSSIYLCSALWGAGTEAFFGQGTRLTVV.